Included here is one TCR beta chain sequence, with context. Antigen specificity is unknown. Time point denoted: newly diagnosed GD, antithyroid drugs for less than 3 months. The TCR library was made from RNA that had been extracted from PBMCs in TRIzol. Looked up from germline, CDR1 is DFQATT and CDR2 is SNEGSKA (reference sequence). J gave up 10 bases and V 5 bases, and 16 bases lay outside the gene matches. The CDR3 consists of 14 residues. This entry comes from a study of regulatory T cells in long-lasting Graves disease. HTBI primers from iRepertoire and Arm-PCR of CDR3 regions yielded the TCR beta libraries. Using its own MiXCR run on the multiplex PCR reads, TCRdb lists one record per CDR3 protein. The sample consists of about 330,000 distinct CDR3 sequences, around 16% of them appearing once. Study-wide results and caveats: Newly diagnosed disease favored TRBV20-1 and TRBJ2-1 over persistent disease. Whereas 966 public clonotypes were shared by new patients, persistent patients shared more, at 2,500 to 3,000.

These data are also associated with another study on T cells in Graves' hyperthyroidism and ophthalmopathy.

The V gene is TRBV20-1, the J gene TRBJ1-1; 7 bases line up with TRBD1. The clonotype comes from a woman between 18 and 29 years old with Graves disease. This specimen consisted of peripheral blood mononuclear cells (PBMCs), obtained at new diagnosis, from a patient treated with antithyroid drugs. The CDR3 spells CSARRAGGDDGAFF. CDR3 in DNA: TGCAGTGCTCGAAGGGCAGGGGGAGATGACGGAGCTTTCTTT.